This T cell receptor (beta chain) stems from a study of beta chain features in type 1 diabetes. This CDR3 contains 15 residues. The V gene lost 0 bases and the J gene lost 3 bases, with 12 bases spanning the gap. Looked up from germline, CDR1 is SGHDN and CDR2 is FVKESK. The study reverse transcribed the entire isolated RNA, so it sequenced expressed TCRB transcripts. Profiled with immunoSEQ multiplex PCR; TCRdb holds only in-frame clones, not every one. The table records 130,000 to 150,000 clones, roughly 53% of them present only once. Each of the CD4+ naive, central memory, regulatory and stem cell-like memory populations was sorted via CD45RO/CCR7/CD25/CD127/CD95/CD27.

The clonotype comes from a young man in good health. Sequencing was done on a sample of Tregs from blood. The chain has TRBV14 and TRBJ2-7; a possible D gene is TRBD2 (5 bases). The chain's CDR3 is CASSQEPGWVYEQYF. CDR3 nucleotides: TGTGCCAGCAGCCAAGAACCGGGGTGGGTCTACGAGCAGTACTTC.